This T cell receptor (beta chain) was profiled in a study of blood T cell repertoires in COVID-19. The CDR3 runs to 15 residues. Germline loops: CDR1 SGHDT, CDR2 YYEEEE. Trimming took off 6 bases at V and 0 bases at J, with 10 bases between the two ends. Some clones are missing from TCRdb's copy, which holds only in-frame ones; the method was immunoSEQ multiplex PCR. The sample consists of under 500,000 clones, 70% to 90% of them appearing once. This clone was found many times. The V gene is TRBV5-6, the J gene TRBJ1-6, with unresolved D. The sequenced sample was PBMCs or T cells enriched from blood (not recorded which). This TCR derives from a woman in her late teens or twenties with acute COVID-19. The CDR3 here is CASTLQSSYNSPLHF. CDR3 in DNA: TGTGCCAGCACCCTACAGAGCTCCTATAATTCACCCCTCCACTTT.